This T cell receptor beta chain was captured by sequencing in a study of T cells in Graves' hyperthyroidism and ophthalmopathy (dated by TCRdb to the late 2010s). Looking at the study overall: A discovery cohort of around 98 patients, 43 with Graves' ophthalmopathy and 55 to 60 with stable Graves' hyperthyroidism, was used to find distinguishing TCR V-J signatures. An independent validation cohort of about 20 hyperthyroidism patients and about 16 patients who later progressed to ophthalmopathy tested prospective prediction of ophthalmopathy. For training and testing, the 80 to 100 patients in the discovery cohort were randomly divided in a 7:3 ratio. Thyroid tissue and blood T-cell repertoires from roughly 6 Graves' hyperthyroidism patients were also compared in the study. Following sampling, methimazole starting at 30 mg daily was given to hyperthyroidism patients, and high-dose intravenous methylprednisolone was given to ophthalmopathy patients. TCR Vbeta CDR3 sequencing of 135 peripheral blood samples (under 45 ophthalmopathy, 75 to 85 hyperthyroidism and 17 progressor patients) is reported in the paper. Broad study findings and their caveats: In cross-validation, a model built on a 13 V-J signature told ophthalmopathy apart from stable hyperthyroidism with 85% to 90% sensitivity and 81% to 82% specificity, and in testing the same model reached 80%/75%. Blood samples also contained most of the expanded thyroid clonotypes (frequency above 0.001), which suggests that blood repertoires may reflect thyroid immune responses. Sample size was not statistically predetermined, and investigators were not blinded to group allocation. During validation, the model predicted progression to ophthalmopathy a median of approximately six months ahead of onset, with almost 71% sensitivity and almost 75% specificity.

Exclusion was applied to patients with uncontrolled infections, other autoimmune diseases, pregnancy or lactation. Diagnoses relied on clinical symptoms, serum thyroxine and TRAb, thyroid ultrasound and orbital computed tomography. Total RNA was extracted using Trizol reagent, and RNA quality was assessed on an Agilent 2100 Bioanalyzer. V and J are truncated by 4 bases and 10 bases respectively, leaving an intervening sequence of 18 bases. CDR1 and CDR2 are drawn from the germline V gene: SGDLS, YYNGEE. The CDR3 contains 14 residues, cysteine and phenylalanine counted. CDR3 DNA is the only sequence kept; it has 42 bases, read in frame from the first base. The TCR beta CDR3 regions were amplified from the RNA transcripts. For the first round of RT-PCR on the TCR CDR3, the HTBI primer set was used together with the Qiagen OneStep RT-PCR kit. Libraries were constructed in a second round of multiplex PCR, after which size selection and purification were performed. Libraries were sequenced paired-end with 100 bp reads on an Illumina HiSeq2000. In the original analysis: SOAPnuke was used to process the raw data, removing reads that contained adapters or uncalled bases, had a mean Phred below 15, or lacked an exact match to the constant primer or identifier. COPE v1.2.5 was used to merge the high-quality paired reads, and each unique nucleotide sequence was defined as a clonotype. Clonotypes were aligned to IMGT TRBV, TRBD and TRBJ reference segments using MiTCR v1.1. The analysis was restricted to V-J combinations with a frequency above 0.0001, which together covered over 99% of the repertoires. The TCS score was defined as the ratio of F50 (clonal expansion) to E x V (chaos), calculated using BLOSUM62-based TCRdist between CDR3 peptides within each V-J. Welch's t-statistics and random forest reduced fewer than 550 V-J features to about 13, which were used in a naive Bayes classifier (R e1071). The similarity between thyroid and blood repertoires was quantified using the Morisita-Horn index. TCRdb trimmed the raw reads at Q25, called clones with MiXCR and kept productive beta chains. For every CDR3 protein sequence, its rows merge into one entry that carries the most common genes and DNA. These V and J calls originate from TCRdb's pipeline instead of the authors' own analysis. This sample has 450,000 to 700,000 distinct CDR3 sequences in its table, and 40% to 55% of those were observed once. Together, the top ten hold under 20% of the sample.

This clonotype has a count of ten or more. Its binding antigen is unknown. There are no base qualities to consult, and no much larger clone falls within one base. The TCR was taken from an adult woman with Graves' disease, either hyperthyroidism or ophthalmopathy (not recorded which). The rearrangement combines TRBV9 with TRBJ1-5; a tentative D match to TRBD1 spans 5 bases. The source material was peripheral blood or thyroid tissue (not recorded which). CDR3 loop: CASSSGGSGYPQHF. The sequenced DNA: TGTGCCAGCAGCTCCGGGGGTTCGGGGTATCCCCAGCATTTT. Extended through the reference TRBV9 and TRBJ1-5 proteins, this CDR3 yields the full variable domain: DSGVTQTPKHLITATGQRVTLRCSPRSGDLSVYWYQQSLDQGLQFLIQYYNGEERAKGNILERFSAQQFPDLHSELNLSSLELGDSALYFCASSSGGSGYPQHFGDGTRLSIL.